The 20 T cell receptor beta chains below were found in one sample sequenced in a study of blood T cells in healthy people across ages. Sample-barcoded 5' priming and a J-beta primer mix drove a second PCR of roughly 6 to 12 cycles. MiXCR, applied by TCRdb to the 5' RACE reads, yields one record per CDR3 protein. The table lists 1.5 million to 2 million distinct CDR3 sequences, 28% of them singletons. Sequenced input: blood. These receptors came from a woman in her 30s in good health.

This clonotype was detected once. Here the CDR3 DNA reads TGTGCCAGCAGCCAGAGGAGTGGGCCGAATCAGCCCCAGCATTTT. Translated: CASSQRSGPNQPQHF. The chain employs TRBV7-9 and TRBJ1-5; D is unresolved. Looked up from germline, CDR1 is SEHNR and CDR2 is FQNEAQ (reference sequence). Trimming removed 5 bases at V and 4 bases at J, with 15 bases between. The CDR3 is 15 residues long.

A single count supports this clonotype. The chain couples TRBV27 to TRBJ2-5, with TRBD2 matching over 8 bases. The end of the DNA aligns better with TRBJ2-7, so the J call may be wrong. The CDR3 has 14 amino acids. Germline values: CDR1 MNHEY, CDR2 SMNVEV (reference sequence). CDR3 sequence: CASSLSGRVDEQYF. CDR3 in DNA: TGTGCCAGCAGTTTAAGCGGGAGAGTCGACGAGCAGTACTTC.

The chain joins TRBV7-9 to TRBJ2-1; D may match TRBD1 or TRBD2 (5 bases each). The ends were cut back, 1 base at V and 7 bases at J, with 23 bases in the middle. The CDR3 covers 18 residues. The germline V gene has CDR1 SEHNR and CDR2 FQNEAQ (reference sequence). CDR3 loop: CASSLGGASRTVGNEQFF. The CDR3 nucleotides read TGTGCCAGCAGCTTAGGTGGGGCTAGCCGAACAGTAGGGAATGAGCAGTTCTTC.

The chain recombines TRBV28 with TRBJ1-1, with D unresolved. Germline CDR1 and CDR2: MDHEN and SYDVKM. Trimming pared 6 bases from V and 1 base from J, leaving 12 bases between. The CDR3 runs to 14 residues. Here the CDR3 DNA reads TGTGCCAGCAGGGCGGGTCGACAGAACACTGAAGCTTTCTTT. Translation: CASRAGRQNTEAFF. The entire variable domain, with the rest obtained from reference TRBV28 and TRBJ1-1, is as follows: DVKVTQSSRYLVKRTGEKVFLECVQDMDHENMFWYRQDPGLGLRLIYFSYDVKMKEKGDIPEGYSVSREKKERFSLILESASTNQTSMYLCASRAGRQNTEAFFGQGTRLTVV.

The sample holds a few counts of this clonotype. Here the CDR3 reads CASTLRERSSEAFF. CDR3 nucleotides: TGTGCCAGCACCCTCAGGGAGAGGAGCTCTGAAGCTTTCTTT. The chain couples TRBV12-3 or TRBV12-4 to TRBJ1-1, with D perhaps TRBD1 (5 bases). This CDR3 comprises 14 residues. The germline V and J ends were trimmed by 7 bases and 6 bases, with 18 bases remaining between them.

The rearrangement uses TRBV5-1 and TRBJ1-2; D is uncertain. Germline CDR1 SGHRS, CDR2 YFSETQ. The CDR3 consists of 14 residues. Trimming stripped 2 bases from V and 2 bases from J, with 10 bases between. CDR3 residues: CASSFGVVNYGYTF. Here the CDR3 DNA reads TGCGCCAGCAGCTTCGGAGTAGTCAACTATGGCTACACCTTC.

This sequence joins TRBV20-1 and TRBJ2-1; TRBD2 agrees at 7 bases. CDR1 and CDR2 (germline): DFQATT, SNEGSKA (reference sequence). Trimming removed 6 bases from V and 10 bases from J; junction bases left unmatched: 6. The CDR3 runs to 11 residues. The CDR3 loop is CSAGTGGEQFF. CDR3 DNA sequence: TGCAGTGCGGGGACGGGGGGAGAGCAGTTCTTC.

The sample holds a few counts of this clonotype. V usage is TRBV9 and J usage is TRBJ2-1; no clear D gene. Per the germline V gene, CDR1 is SGDLS and CDR2 is YYNGEE. The CDR3 extends over 15 amino acids. V shed 3 bases and J shed 7 bases, with 17 bases lying between them. The CDR3 here is CASSAYYVAPNEQFF. The CDR3 bases are TGTGCCAGCAGCGCTTACTACGTAGCCCCTAATGAGCAGTTCTTC.

There are many counts of this clonotype. The gene calls are TRBV20-1 and TRBJ2-3; possibly TRBD2 for D (5 bases). The CDR3 runs to 15 residues. Germline lookup yields CDR1 DFQATT and CDR2 SNEGSKA (reference sequence). Trimming cost V 3 bases and J 3 bases, with 16 bases left between them. The CDR3 protein is CSASRPADRTDTQYF. For the CDR3, the DNA is TGCAGTGCTAGTAGGCCAGCGGATAGGACAGATACGCAGTATTTT.

This chain uses TRBV12-3 or TRBV12-4 with TRBJ2-5; tentatively, D is TRBD2 (6 bases). The CDR3 totals 14 residues. V dropped 4 bases and J dropped 4 bases, with 13 bases sitting between them. As DNA, the CDR3 is TGTGCCAGCAGTTCGCGGGACTTCGGAGAGACCCAGTACTTC. Amino acid sequence: CASSSRDFGETQYF.

This clonotype has ten or more counts. V gene TRBV12-3 or TRBV12-4 combines with J gene TRBJ2-5; the D gene is possibly TRBD2 (6 bases). V lost 5 bases to trimming and J lost 1 base, with 17 bases between them. CDR3 length: 16 amino acids. CDR3 protein: CASSIRDRGFQETQYF. The CDR3 region has the DNA TGTGCCAGCAGTATCCGGGACCGGGGGTTCCAAGAGACCCAGTACTTC.

This clonotype has only a few counts. The V and J genes are TRBV6-2 or TRBV6-3 and TRBJ2-7, with a possible D match to TRBD2 (6 bases). This CDR3 has 14 amino acids. Germline V gives CDR1 MNHEY, CDR2 SVGEGT. V lost 2 bases and J lost 3, with 11 bases in between. CDR3 region: CASSYAGRGYEQYF. CDR3 nucleotide sequence: TGTGCCAGCAGTTACGCGGGAAGGGGCTACGAGCAGTACTTC.

The V call is TRBV7-9, the J call TRBJ2-5; D gene uncertain. Trimming took off 5 bases at V and 2 bases at J, with 15 bases between the two ends. The CDR3 contains 15 residues. Germline V CDR1 and CDR2: SEHNR, FQNEAQ (reference sequence). CDR3 loop: CASSLYRARQETQYF. In DNA form, the CDR3 reads TGTGCCAGCAGCCTATATCGGGCCAGACAAGAGACCCAGTACTTC.

V and J are TRBV7-2 and TRBJ2-7; 9 positions agree with TRBD1. Germline V gene sequence: CDR1 SGHTA, CDR2 FQGNSA. The CDR3 has 15 amino acids. Trimming took 6 bases from V and 7 from J; bases not matched to a gene: 13. The CDR3 is CASRLPGTGTGEQYF. CDR3 sequence (DNA): TGTGCCAGCAGGCTCCCCGGGACAGGGACGGGAGAGCAGTACTTC.

This chain uses TRBV5-1 with TRBJ2-5; unclear D gene. The CDR3 is 16 residues long. Per germline, CDR1 SGHRS and CDR2 YFSETQ. The V gene lost 2 bases and the J gene lost 1 base, with 15 bases spanning the gap. CDR3 in amino acids: CASSFTTSRTQETQYF. The CDR3 nucleotides read TGCGCCAGCAGCTTTACTACCAGTCGGACCCAAGAGACCCAGTACTTC. Using reference TRBV5-1 and TRBJ2-5 for the parts outside the CDR3, the full variable domain is KAGVTQTPRYLIKTRGQQVTLSCSPISGHRSVSWYQQTPGQGLQFLFEYFSETQRNKGNFPGRFSGRQFSNSRSEMNVSTLELGDSALYLCASSFTTSRTQETQYFGPGTRLLVL.

The J gene is TRBJ2-3, the V gene TRBV7-3; 9 positions match TRBD2. The CDR3 length is 16 residues. Germline loops: CDR1 SGHTA, CDR2 FQGTGA. Trimming removed 1 base from V and 2 bases from J; junction bases left unmatched: 4. CDR3 in amino acids: CASSLMGGGATDTQYF. The CDR3 nucleotides read TGTGCCAGCAGCTTAATGGGCGGGGGGGCCACAGATACGCAGTATTTT.

There are a few counts of this clonotype. The V gene is TRBV11-2, the J gene TRBJ2-7; 9 bases agree with TRBD2. Trimming took 2 bases from V and 2 from J; bases not matched to a gene: 1. This CDR3 is 14 amino acids long. Germline V lookup: CDR1 SGHAT, CDR2 FQNNGV. In DNA form, the CDR3 reads TGTGCCAGCAGCTTAAAGCGGGGGGCCTACGAGCAGTACTTC. Translation gives CASSLKRGAYEQYF.

The chain joins TRBV20-1 to TRBJ2-3; D may be TRBD2 (6 bases). The CDR3 extends over 17 amino acids. The germline V gene has CDR1 DFQATT and CDR2 SNEGSKA (reference sequence). V was pared by 5 bases and J by 0 bases, with 21 bases between. This CDR3 is CSAGGAQEAPSTDTQYF. CDR3 in DNA: TGCAGTGCTGGAGGGGCCCAGGAGGCTCCAAGCACAGATACGCAGTATTTT.

This clonotype was seen a handful of times. This chain uses TRBV7-3 with TRBJ2-1, with D uncertain. This CDR3 is built from 14 residues. V was shortened by 4 bases and J by 6 bases, with 13 bases between the two germline ends. CDR1 is SGHTA and CDR2 is FQGTGA in the germline V gene. Here the CDR3 reads CASSYSLVANEQFF. Written as DNA, the CDR3 is TGTGCCAGCAGCTACTCGCTAGTCGCCAATGAGCAGTTCTTC.

CDR3 amino acids: CASSLLAGGRVQYF. CDR3 DNA sequence: TGTGCCAGCAGTTTACTAGCGGGGGGACGCGTTCAGTACTTC. The chain uses TRBV12-3 or TRBV12-4 and TRBJ2-4, with TRBD2 matching over 11 bases. CDR3 size: 14 residues. Unmatched junction bases numbered 5, after V lost 2 bases and J lost 11 bases.